This T cell receptor beta chain was identified in a study of cytotoxic CD8 clonotypes in ibrutinib-treated CLL. Study-wide background: Patient counts were ten to eleven relapsed/refractory, some 14 treatment-naive and under 18 IGHV unmutated.

Germline V gives CDR1 SGDLS, CDR2 YYNGEE. Trimming removed 3 bases from V and 0 bases from J, with 17 bases in between. The CDR3 spans 17 residues. The repertoire was sequenced with immunoSEQ multiplex PCR; TCRdb's copy has only in-frame clones and lacks some. The table lists about 130,000 clones, 79% of them singletons, with roughly 12% in the top ten. This rearrangement joins TRBV9 to TRBJ2-3; unclear D gene. This sequence originates from a human donor with chronic lymphocytic leukemia. Sequenced here: PBMCs, sampled after 12 months of ibrutinib treatment. Written as DNA, the CDR3 is TGTGCCAGCAGCGGGGCACACAGTACATTTAGCACAGATACGCAGTATTTT. The encoded protein is CASSGAHSTFSTDTQYF.